In its sample, the clone carrying this T cell receptor (beta chain) was seen many times. Its antigen is unidentified. Regions amplified from RNA transcripts were the TCR beta CDR3 regions. First-round RT-PCR of the TCR CDR3 relied on the HTBI primer set. TCRdb ran MiXCR on the multiplex PCR reads and lists one entry per CDR3 protein. Altogether around 580,000 distinct CDR3 sequences are present, just over 45% being singletons, with the ten largest covering approximately 8.4%. Stability of Graves' hyperthyroidism was defined as absent ophthalmopathy progression within 18 months. Together with thyroid ultrasound, orbital computed tomography, serum thyroxine and TRAb, clinical symptoms were used for diagnoses. Germline assignment: CDR1 SGHRS and CDR2 YFSETQ. V lost 4 bases and J lost 0, with 14 bases in between. CDR3 length: 16 amino acids. This entry belongs to a study of T cells in Graves' hyperthyroidism and ophthalmopathy. Study findings and constraints: Blood also contained most expanded thyroid clonotypes above 0.001.

The V call is TRBV5-1, the J call TRBJ1-3, with D perhaps TRBD1 (5 bases). Sequenced: peripheral blood or thyroid tissue (not recorded which). This clonotype was obtained from a woman aged 18 to 35 with Graves' hyperthyroidism. This CDR3 reads CASSRDSPRSGNTIYF. The CDR3 DNA reads TGCGCCAGCAGCCGGGACTCACCTCGCTCTGGAAACACCATATATTTT.